This paragraph covers one T cell receptor beta chain sequence. The source of the sample is a study of somatic mutations in cytotoxic T cells in rheumatoid arthritis. Here immunoSEQ multiplex PCR was the method, and the copy in TCRdb shows in-frame clones only, minus some. The sample contains 17,000 or so clones, just under 80% of which appear only once. The ends were cut back, 2 bases at V and 1 base at J, with 20 bases in the middle. The CDR3 has 18 amino acids. Germline V gene data show CDR1 as SNHLY and CDR2 as FYNNEI. The J gene is TRBJ1-1, the V gene TRBV2, with D possibly being TRBD1 (5 bases). The source of this sequence is an adult with rheumatoid arthritis. Sequences were obtained from CD8+ T cells sorted from blood. Written as DNA, the CDR3 is TGTGCCAGCAGTGAATTGTTTAGTCAGGGAAAGGGGAACACTGAAGCTTTCTTT. Encoded protein: CASSELFSQGKGNTEAFF.